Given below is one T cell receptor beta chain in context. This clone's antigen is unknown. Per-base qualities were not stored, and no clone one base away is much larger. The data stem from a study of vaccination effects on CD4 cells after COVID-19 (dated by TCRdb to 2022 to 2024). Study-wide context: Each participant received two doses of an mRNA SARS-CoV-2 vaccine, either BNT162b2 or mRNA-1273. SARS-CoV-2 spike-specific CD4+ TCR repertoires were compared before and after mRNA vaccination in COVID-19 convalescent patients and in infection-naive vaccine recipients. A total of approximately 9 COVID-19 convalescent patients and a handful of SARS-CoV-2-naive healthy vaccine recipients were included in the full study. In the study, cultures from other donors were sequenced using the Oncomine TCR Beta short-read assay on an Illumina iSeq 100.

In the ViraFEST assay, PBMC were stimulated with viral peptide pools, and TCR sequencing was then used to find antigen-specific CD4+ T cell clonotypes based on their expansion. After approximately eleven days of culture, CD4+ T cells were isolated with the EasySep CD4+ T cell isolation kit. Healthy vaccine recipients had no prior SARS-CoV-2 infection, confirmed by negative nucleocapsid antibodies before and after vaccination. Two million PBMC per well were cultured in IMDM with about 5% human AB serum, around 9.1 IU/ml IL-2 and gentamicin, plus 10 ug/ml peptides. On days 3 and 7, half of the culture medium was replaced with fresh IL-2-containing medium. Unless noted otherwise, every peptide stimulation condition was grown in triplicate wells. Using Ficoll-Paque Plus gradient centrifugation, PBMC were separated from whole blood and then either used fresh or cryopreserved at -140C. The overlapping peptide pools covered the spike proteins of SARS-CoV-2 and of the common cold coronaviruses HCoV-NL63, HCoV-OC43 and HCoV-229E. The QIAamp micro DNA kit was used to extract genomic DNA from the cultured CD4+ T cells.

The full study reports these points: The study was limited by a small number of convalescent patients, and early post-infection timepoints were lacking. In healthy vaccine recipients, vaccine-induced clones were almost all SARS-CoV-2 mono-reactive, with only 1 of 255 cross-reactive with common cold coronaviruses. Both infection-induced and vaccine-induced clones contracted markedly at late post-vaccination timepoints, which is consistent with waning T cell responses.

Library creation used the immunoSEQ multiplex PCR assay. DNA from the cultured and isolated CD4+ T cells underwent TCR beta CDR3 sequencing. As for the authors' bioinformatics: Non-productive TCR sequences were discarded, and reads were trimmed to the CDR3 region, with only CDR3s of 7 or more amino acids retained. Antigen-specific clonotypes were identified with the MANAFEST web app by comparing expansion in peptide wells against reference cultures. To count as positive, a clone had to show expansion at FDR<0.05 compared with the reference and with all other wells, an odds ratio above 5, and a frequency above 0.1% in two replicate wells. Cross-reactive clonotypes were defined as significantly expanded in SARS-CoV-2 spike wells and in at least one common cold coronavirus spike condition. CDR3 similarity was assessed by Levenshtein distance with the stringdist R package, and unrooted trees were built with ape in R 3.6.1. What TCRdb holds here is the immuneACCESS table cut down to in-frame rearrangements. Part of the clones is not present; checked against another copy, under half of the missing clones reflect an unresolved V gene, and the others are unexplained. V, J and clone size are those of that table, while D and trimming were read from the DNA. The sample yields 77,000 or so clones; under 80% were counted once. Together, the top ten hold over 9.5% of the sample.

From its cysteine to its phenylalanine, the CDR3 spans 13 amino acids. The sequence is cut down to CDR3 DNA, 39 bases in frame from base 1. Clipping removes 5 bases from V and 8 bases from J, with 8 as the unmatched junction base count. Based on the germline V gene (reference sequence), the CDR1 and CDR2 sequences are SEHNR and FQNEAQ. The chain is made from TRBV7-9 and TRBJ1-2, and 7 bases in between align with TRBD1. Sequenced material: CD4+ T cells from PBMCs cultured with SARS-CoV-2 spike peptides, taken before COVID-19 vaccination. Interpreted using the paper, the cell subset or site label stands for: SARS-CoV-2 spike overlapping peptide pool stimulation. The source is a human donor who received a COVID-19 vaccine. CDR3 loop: CASSLTGVGGYTF. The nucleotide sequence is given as TGTGCCAGCAGCCTAACAGGGGTGGGAGGCTACACCTTC.